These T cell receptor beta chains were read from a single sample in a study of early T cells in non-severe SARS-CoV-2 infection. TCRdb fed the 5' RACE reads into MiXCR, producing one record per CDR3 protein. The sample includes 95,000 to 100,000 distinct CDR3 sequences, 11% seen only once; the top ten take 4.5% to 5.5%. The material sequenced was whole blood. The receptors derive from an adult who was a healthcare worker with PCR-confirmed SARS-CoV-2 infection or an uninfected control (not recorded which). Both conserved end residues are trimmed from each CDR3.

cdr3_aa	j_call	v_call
ASSYPQETQY	TRBJ2-5	TRBV6-2/TRBV6-3
ASSLAQGLDTEAF	TRBJ1-1	TRBV5-1
SAIEGASNQPQH	TRBJ1-5	TRBV20-1
ASSWSPGLMDTEAF	TRBJ1-1	TRBV27
AWRRSGGSYNEQF	TRBJ2-1	TRBV30
ASRPEQGAAPGANVLT	TRBJ2-6	TRBV7-2
ASGRVNYEQY	TRBJ2-7	TRBV28
ATSRDLFGESGNTIY	TRBJ1-3	TRBV15
ASTPYASGEKLF	TRBJ1-4	TRBV3-1
ASSQLLFSYNEQF	TRBJ2-1	TRBV3-1
ASSLAGSGRNEQF	TRBJ2-1	TRBV7-6
SVEGRGHGELF	TRBJ2-2	TRBV29-1
ASSEQANTGELF	TRBJ2-2	TRBV2
ASSLNRVSVEAF	TRBJ1-1	TRBV11-1
ASTPGTHYEQY	TRBJ2-7	TRBV9